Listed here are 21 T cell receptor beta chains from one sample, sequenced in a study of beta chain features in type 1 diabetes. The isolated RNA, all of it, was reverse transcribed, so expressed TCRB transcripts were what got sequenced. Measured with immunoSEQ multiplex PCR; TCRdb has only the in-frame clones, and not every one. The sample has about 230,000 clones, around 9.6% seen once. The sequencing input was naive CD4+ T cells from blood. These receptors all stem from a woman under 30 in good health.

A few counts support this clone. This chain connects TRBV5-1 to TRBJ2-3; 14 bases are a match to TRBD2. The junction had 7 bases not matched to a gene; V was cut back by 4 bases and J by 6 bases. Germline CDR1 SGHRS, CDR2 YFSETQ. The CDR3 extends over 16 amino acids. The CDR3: CASSGGTSGGPDTQYF. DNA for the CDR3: TGCGCCAGCAGCGGAGGGACTAGCGGGGGTCCCGATACGCAGTATTTT.

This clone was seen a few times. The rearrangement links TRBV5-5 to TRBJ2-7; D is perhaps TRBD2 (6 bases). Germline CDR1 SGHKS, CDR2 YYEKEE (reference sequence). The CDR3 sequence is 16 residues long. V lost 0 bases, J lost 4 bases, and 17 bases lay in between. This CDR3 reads CASSLVASASHYEQYF. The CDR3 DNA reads TGTGCCAGCAGCTTGGTGGCTAGCGCCTCCCATTACGAGCAGTACTTC.

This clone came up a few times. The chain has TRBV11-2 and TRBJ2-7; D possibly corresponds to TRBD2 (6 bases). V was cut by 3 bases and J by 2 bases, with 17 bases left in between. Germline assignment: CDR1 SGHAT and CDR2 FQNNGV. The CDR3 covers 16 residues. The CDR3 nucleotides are TGTGCCAGCAGCTTTGGAACGGTAGCGGAAACCTACGAGCAGTACTTC. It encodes CASSFGTVAETYEQYF.

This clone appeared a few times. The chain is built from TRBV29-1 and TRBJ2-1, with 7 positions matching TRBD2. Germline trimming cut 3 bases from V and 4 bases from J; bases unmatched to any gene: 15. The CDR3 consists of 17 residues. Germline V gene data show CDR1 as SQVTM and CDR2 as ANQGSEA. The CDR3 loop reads CSVDGLAGLTRYNEQFF. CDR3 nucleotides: TGCAGCGTTGACGGGTTAGCGGGCTTAACAAGGTACAATGAGCAGTTCTTC.

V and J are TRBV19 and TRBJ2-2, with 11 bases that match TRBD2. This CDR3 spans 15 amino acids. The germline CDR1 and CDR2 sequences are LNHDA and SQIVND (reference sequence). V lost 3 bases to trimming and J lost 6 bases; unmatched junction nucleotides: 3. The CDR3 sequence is CASSILAGGAGELFF. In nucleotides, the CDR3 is TGTGCCAGTAGTATTCTAGCGGGAGGTGCCGGGGAGCTGTTTTTT.

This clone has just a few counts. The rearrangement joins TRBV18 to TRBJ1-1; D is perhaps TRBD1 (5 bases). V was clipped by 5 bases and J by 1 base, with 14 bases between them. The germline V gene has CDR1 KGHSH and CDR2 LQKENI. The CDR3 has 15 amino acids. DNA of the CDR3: TGTGCCAGCTCAGCAAACAGGCGGGGGAACACTGAAGCTTTCTTT. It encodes CASSANRRGNTEAFF.

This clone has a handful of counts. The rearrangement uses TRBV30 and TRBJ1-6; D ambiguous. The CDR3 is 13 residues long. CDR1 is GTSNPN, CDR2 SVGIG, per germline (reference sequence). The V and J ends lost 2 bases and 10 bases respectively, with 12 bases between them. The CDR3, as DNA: TGTGCCTGGAGTAGGGAGGGCAGATCACCCCTCCACTTT. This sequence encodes CAWSREGRSPLHF.

CDR3 residues: CASRPGQGGARDTGELFF. CDR3 nucleotides: TGCGCCAGCAGACCTGGACAGGGTGGGGCTCGCGACACCGGGGAGCTGTTTTTT. The chain uses TRBV5-1 and TRBJ2-2; 8 nucleotides agree with TRBD1. CDR3 length equals 18 residues. From germline, CDR1 is SGHRS and CDR2 YFSETQ. The V gene end was trimmed by 5 bases and the J gene end by 3 bases; junction bases not matched to a gene: 15.

The CDR3 sequence is CASNRLNTEAFF. The CDR3 coding sequence is TGTGCCAGCAACAGATTGAACACTGAAGCTTTCTTT. J is TRBJ1-1 and V is TRBV6-1; D is unresolved. V was trimmed by 7 bases and J by 0 bases, leaving 6 bases between them. The CDR3 is 12 amino acids. Germline V gene lookup returns CDR1 MNHNS and CDR2 SASEGT.

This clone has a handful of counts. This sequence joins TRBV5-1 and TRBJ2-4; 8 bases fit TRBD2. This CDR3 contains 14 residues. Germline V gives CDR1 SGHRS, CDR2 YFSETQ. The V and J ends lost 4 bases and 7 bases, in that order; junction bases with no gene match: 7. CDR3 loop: CASSQRTGGNIQYF. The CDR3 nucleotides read TGCGCCAGCAGCCAGAGGACGGGGGGGAACATTCAGTACTTC.

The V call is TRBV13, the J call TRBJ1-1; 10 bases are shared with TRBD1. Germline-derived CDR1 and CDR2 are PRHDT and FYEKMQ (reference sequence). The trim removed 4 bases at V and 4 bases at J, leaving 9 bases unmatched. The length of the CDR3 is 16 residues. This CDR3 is CASSSLTGTGVTEAFF. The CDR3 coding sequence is TGTGCCAGCAGCTCCCTCACCGGGACAGGGGTCACTGAAGCTTTCTTT.

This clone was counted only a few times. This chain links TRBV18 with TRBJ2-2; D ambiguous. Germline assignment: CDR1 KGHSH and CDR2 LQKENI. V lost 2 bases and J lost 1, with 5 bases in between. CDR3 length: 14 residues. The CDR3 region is CASSPSGNTGELFF. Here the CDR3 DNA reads TGTGCCAGCTCACCATCGGGGAACACCGGGGAGCTGTTTTTT. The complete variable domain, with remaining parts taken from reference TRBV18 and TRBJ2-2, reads NAGVMQNPRHLVRRRGQEARLRCSPMKGHSHVYWYRQLPEEGLKFMVYLQKENIIDESGMPKERFSAEFPKEGPSILRIQQVVRGDSAAYFCASSPSGNTGELFFGEGSRLTVL.

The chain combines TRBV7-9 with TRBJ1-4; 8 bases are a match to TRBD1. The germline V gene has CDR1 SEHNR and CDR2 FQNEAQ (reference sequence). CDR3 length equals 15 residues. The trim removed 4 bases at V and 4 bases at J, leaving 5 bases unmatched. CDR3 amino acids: CASSYGQGNNEKLFF. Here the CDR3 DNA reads TGTGCCAGCAGCTACGGACAGGGAAATAATGAAAAACTGTTTTTT.

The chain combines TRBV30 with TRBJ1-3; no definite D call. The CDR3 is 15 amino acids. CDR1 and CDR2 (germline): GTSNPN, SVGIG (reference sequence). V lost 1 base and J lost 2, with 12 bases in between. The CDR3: CAWSEIPQTGNTIYF. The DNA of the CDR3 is TGTGCCTGGAGTGAGATCCCTCAGACTGGAAACACCATATATTTT.

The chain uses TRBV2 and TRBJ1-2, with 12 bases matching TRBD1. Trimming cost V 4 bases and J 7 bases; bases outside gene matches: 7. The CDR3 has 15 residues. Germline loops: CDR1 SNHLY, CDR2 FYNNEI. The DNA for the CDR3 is TGTGCCAGCAGTGGAGCCGGGACAGGGGGCTTTGGCTACACCTTC. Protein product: CASSGAGTGGFGYTF.

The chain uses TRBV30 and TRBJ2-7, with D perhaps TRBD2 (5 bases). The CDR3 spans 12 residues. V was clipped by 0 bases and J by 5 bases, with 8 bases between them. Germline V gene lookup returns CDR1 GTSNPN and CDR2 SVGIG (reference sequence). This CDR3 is CAWSVLGNEQYF. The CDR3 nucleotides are TGTGCCTGGAGTGTACTCGGGAACGAGCAGTACTTC.

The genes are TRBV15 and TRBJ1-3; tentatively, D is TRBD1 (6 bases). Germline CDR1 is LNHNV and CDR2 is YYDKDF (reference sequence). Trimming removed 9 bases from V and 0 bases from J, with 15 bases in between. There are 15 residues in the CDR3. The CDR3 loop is CATSRDNHSGNTIYF. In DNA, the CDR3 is TGTGCCACGAGTCGGGACAACCACTCTGGAAACACCATATATTTT.

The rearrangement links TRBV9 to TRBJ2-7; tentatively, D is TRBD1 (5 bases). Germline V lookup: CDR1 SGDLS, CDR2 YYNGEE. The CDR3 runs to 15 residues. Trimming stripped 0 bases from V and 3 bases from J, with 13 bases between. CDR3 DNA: TGTGCCAGCAGCGTAGAACAGGACCCTCGCTACGAGCAGTACTTC. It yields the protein CASSVEQDPRYEQYF.

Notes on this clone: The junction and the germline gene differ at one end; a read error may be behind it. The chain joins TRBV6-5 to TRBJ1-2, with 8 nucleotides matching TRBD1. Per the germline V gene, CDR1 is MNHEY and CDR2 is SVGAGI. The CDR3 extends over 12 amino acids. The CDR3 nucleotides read TGTGCCAGCGGTTACAGGGGGAATGGCTACACCTTC. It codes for CASGYRGNGYTF.

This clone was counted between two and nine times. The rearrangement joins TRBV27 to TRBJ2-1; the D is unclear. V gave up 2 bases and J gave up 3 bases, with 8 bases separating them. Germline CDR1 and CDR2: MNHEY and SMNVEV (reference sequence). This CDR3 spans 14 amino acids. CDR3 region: CASSLRQDYNEQFF. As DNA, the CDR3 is TGTGCCAGCAGTTTACGTCAGGACTACAATGAGCAGTTCTTC.

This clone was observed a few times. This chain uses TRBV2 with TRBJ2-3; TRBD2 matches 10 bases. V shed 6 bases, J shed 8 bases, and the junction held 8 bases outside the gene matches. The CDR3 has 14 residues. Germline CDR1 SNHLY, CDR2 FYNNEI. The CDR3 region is CASSKLAGRPTQYF. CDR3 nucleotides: TGTGCCAGCAGCAAACTAGCGGGGCGCCCTACGCAGTATTTT.